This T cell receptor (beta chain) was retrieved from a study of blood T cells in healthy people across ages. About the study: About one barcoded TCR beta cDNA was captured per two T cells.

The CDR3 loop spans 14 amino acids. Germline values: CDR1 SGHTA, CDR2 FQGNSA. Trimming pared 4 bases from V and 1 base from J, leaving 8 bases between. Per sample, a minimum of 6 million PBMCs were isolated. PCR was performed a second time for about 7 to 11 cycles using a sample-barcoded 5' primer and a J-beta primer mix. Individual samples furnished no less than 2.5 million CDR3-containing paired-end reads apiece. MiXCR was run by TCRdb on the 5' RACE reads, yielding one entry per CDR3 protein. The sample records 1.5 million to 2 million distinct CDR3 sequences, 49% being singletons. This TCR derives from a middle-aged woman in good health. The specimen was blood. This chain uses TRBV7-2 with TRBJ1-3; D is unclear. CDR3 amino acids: CASSYDSSGNTIYF. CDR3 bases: TGTGCCAGCAGCTATGATTCTTCTGGAAACACCATATATTTT.